This T cell receptor beta chain was obtained from a study of lymphopenia after photon versus proton radiotherapy. In the case of this clone: As yet, its antigen is unknown.

Study-level findings and limits: Proton therapy kept repertoires fairly stable, unlike photons, which gained effector/memory cells.

The table came from immunoSEQ multiplex PCR; TCRdb's copy has only in-frame clones and leaves some out. The sample carries 15,000 to 20,000 clones, roughly nine tenths recorded once. Germline V gene data show CDR1 as MNHEY and CDR2 as SVGAGI. Trimming left V 7 bases short and J 0 bases short, with 10 bases between. The CDR3 covers 14 residues. The source material was peripheral blood, sampled from a patient treated with proton-based radiotherapy. The receptor was isolated from a man aged 65 to 85 with pancreatic cancer. The chain uses TRBV6-5 and TRBJ1-3; D is unresolved. For the CDR3, the DNA is TGTGCCAGCAAAGGGTGGCCCTCTGGAAACACCATATATTTT. Protein product: CASKGWPSGNTIYF.